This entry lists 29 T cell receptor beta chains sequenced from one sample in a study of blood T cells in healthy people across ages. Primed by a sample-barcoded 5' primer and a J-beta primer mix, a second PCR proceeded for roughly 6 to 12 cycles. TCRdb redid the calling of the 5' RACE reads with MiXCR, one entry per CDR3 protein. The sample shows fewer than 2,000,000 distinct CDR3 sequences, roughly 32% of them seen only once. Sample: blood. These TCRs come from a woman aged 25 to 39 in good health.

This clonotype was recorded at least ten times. The CDR3 region has the DNA TGCGCCAGCAGCTCGATAGCGGGATCGTCCACCGAGCAGTTCTTC. It translates to CASSSIAGSSTEQFF. The chain joins TRBV5-1 to TRBJ2-1, with 8 nucleotides matching TRBD2. In germline, CDR1 is SGHRS, CDR2 YFSETQ. V was pared by 3 bases and J by 10 bases, with 12 bases of the junction left unmatched. The CDR3 length is 15 residues.

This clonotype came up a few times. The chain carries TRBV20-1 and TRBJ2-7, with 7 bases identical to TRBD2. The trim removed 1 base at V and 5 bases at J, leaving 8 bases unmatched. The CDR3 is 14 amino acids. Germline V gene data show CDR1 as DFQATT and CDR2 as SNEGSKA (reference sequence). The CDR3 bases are TGCAGTGCTAGAGGCCCGGGGGGTTTACACGAGCAGTACTTC. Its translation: CSARGPGGLHEQYF.

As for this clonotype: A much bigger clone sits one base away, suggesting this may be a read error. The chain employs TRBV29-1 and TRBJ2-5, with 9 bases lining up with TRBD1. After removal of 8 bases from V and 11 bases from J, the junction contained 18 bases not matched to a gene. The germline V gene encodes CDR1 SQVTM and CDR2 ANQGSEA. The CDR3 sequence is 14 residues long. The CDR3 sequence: CSIGRTGDPLEQYF. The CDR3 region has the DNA TGCAGCATTGGACGGACAGGGGACCCCCTAGAGCAGTACTTC.

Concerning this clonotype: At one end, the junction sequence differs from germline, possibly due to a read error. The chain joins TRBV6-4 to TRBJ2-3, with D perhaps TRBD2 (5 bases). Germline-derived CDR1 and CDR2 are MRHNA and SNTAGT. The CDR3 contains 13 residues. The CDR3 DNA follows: TGTGCCGGCAGTCAGAGGGAATCAGATACGCAGTATTTT. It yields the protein CAGSQRESDTQYF.

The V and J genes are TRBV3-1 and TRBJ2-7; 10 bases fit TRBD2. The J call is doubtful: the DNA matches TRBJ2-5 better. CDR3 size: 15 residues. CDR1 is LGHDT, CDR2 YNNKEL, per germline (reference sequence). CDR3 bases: TGTGCCAGCAGCCAAAGCGGGAGGGCAGTTAAGACCCAGTACTTC. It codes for CASSQSGRAVKTQYF.

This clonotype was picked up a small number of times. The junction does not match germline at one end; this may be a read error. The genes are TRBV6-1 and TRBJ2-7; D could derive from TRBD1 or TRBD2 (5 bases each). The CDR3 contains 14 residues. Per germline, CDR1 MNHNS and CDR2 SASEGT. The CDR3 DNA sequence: TGTGCCAGCAGTGTGGAAAGGGGAGCCTACGAGCTGTACTTC. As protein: CASSVERGAYELYF.

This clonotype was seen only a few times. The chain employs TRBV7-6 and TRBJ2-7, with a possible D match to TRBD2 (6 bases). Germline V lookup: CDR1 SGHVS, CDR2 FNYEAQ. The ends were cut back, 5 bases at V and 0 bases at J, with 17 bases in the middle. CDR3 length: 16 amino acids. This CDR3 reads CASSLEPWEDSYEQYF. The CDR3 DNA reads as TGTGCCAGCAGCCTTGAACCCTGGGAGGACTCCTACGAGCAGTACTTC.

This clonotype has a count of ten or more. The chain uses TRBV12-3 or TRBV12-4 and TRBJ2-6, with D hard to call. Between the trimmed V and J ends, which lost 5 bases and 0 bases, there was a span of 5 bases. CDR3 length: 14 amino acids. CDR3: CASSDTSGANVLTF. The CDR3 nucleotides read TGTGCCAGCAGTGACACCTCTGGGGCCAACGTCCTGACTTTC.

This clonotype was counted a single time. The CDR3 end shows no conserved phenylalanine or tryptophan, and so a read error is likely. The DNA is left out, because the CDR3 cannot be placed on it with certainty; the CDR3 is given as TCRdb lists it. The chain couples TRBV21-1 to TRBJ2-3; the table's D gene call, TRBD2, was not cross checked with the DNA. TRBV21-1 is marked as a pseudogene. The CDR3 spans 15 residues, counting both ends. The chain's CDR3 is CASGTSGASTDTQYL.

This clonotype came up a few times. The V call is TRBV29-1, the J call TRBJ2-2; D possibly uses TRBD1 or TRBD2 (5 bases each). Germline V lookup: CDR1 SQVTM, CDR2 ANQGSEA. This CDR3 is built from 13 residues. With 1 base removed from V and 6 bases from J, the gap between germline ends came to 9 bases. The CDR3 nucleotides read TGCAGCGTTGAAGCACAGGAGGCCGGGGAGCTGTTTTTT. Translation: CSVEAQEAGELFF.

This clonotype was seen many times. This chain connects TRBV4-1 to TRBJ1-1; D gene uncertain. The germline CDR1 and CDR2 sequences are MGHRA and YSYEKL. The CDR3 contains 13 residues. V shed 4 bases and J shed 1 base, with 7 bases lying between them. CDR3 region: CASSRTGNTEAFF. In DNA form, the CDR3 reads TGCGCCAGCAGCCGGACCGGGAACACTGAAGCTTTCTTT.

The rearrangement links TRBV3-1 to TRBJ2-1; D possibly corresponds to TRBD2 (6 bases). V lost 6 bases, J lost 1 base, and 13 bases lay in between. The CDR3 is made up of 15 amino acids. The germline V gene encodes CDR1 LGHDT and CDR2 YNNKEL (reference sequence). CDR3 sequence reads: CASRLNSGSYNEQFF. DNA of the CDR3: TGTGCCAGCAGACTTAATAGCGGATCCTACAATGAGCAGTTCTTC.

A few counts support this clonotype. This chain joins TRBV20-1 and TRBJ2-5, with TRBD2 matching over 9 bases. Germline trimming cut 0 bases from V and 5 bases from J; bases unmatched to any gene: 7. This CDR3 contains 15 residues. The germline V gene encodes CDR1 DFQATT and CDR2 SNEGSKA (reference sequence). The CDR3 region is CSARDGGGRAETQYF. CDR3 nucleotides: TGCAGTGCTAGAGATGGGGGCGGGAGGGCTGAGACCCAGTACTTC.

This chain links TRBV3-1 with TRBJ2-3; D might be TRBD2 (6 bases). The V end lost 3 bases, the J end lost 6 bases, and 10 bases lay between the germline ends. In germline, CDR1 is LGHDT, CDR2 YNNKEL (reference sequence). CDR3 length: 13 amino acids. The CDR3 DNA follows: TGTGCCAGCAGCCAGGCAGGGAGGGATACGCAGTATTTT. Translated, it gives CASSQAGRDTQYF.

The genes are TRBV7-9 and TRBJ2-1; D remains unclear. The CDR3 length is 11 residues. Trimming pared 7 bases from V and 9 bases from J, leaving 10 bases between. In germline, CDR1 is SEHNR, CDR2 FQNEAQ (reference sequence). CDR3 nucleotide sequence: TGTGCCAGCAACAAAGACGGTGAGCAGTTCTTC. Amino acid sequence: CASNKDGEQFF.

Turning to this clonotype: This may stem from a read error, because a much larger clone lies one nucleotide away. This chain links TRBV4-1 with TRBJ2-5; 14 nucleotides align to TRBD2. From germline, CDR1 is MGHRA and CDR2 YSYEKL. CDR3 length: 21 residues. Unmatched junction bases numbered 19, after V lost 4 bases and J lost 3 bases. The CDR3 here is CASSPSLTSGGAWGVEETQYF. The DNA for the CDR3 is TGCGCCAGCAGCCCCTCCCTGACTAGCGGGGGGGCCTGGGGGGTGGAAGAGACCCAGTACTTC.

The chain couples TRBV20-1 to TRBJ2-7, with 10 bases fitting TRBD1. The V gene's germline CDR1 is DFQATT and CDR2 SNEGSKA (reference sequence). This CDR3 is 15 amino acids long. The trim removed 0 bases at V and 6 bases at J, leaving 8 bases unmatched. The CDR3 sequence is CSAREPGQGTGEQYF. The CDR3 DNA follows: TGCAGTGCTAGAGAGCCGGGACAGGGGACGGGCGAGCAGTACTTC.

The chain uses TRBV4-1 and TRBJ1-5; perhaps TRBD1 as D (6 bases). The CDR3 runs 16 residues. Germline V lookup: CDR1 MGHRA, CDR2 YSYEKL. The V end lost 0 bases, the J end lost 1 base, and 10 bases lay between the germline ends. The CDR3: CASSQEEGGSNQPQHF. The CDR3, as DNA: TGCGCCAGCAGCCAAGAGGAGGGGGGGAGCAATCAGCCCCAGCATTTT.

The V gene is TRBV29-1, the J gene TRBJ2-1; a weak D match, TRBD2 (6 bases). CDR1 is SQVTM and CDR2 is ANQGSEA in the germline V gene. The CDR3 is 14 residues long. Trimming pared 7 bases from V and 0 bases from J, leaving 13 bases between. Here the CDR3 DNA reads TGCAGCGGCCGTGGGGGGAACTCCTACAATGAGCAGTTCTTC. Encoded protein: CSGRGGNSYNEQFF.

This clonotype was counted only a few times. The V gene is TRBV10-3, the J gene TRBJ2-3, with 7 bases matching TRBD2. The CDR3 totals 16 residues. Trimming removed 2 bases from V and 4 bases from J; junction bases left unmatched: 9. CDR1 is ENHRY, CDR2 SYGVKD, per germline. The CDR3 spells CAISEVAGVPSDTQYF. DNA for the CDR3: TGTGCCATCAGTGAGGTGGCGGGGGTTCCTTCAGATACGCAGTATTTT.

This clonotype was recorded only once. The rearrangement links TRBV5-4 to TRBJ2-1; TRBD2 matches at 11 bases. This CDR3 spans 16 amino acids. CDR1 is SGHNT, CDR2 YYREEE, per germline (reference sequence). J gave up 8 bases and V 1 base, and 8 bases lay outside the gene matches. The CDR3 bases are TGTGCCAGCAGCTTGAGATTAGCGGGGGGGCCGGATGAGCAGTTCTTC. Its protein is CASSLRLAGGPDEQFF.

The CDR3 loop is CASSQVGLGGYTF. CDR3 coding DNA: TGTGCCAGCAGCCAAGTGGGACTGGGGGGCTACACCTTC. The chain recombines TRBV3-1 with TRBJ1-2, with a possible D match to TRBD1 (5 bases). Trimming removed 1 base from V and 8 bases from J, with 11 bases in between. This CDR3 has 13 amino acids. Germline V lookup: CDR1 LGHDT, CDR2 YNNKEL (reference sequence).

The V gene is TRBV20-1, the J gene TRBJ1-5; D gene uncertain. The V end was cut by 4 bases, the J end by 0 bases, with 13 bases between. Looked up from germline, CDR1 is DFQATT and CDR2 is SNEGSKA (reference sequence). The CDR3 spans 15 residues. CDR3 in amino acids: CSAMDGSYSNQPQHF. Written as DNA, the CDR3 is TGCAGTGCTATGGACGGGAGTTATAGCAATCAGCCCCAGCATTTT.

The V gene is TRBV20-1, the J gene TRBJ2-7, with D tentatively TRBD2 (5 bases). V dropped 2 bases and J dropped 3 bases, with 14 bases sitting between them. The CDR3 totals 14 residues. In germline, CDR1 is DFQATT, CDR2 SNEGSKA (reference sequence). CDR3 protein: CSARSTGIFYEQYF. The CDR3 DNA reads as TGCAGTGCTAGATCGACCGGGATCTTCTACGAGCAGTACTTC.

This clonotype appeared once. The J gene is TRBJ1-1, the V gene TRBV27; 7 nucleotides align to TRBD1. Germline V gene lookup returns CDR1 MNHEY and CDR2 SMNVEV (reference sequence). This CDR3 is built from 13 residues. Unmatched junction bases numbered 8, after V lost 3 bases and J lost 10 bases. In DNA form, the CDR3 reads TGTGCCAGCAGTTTCTCCCGGACAGGCTCAGCTTTCTTT. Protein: CASSFSRTGSAFF.

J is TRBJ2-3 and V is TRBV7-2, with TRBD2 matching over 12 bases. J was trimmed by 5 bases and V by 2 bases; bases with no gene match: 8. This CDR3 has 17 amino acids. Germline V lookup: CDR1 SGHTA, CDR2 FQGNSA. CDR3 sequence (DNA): TGTGCCAGCAGCTTACCCCTAGCGGGGGGGGATGTAGATACGCAGTATTTT. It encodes CASSLPLAGGDVDTQYF.

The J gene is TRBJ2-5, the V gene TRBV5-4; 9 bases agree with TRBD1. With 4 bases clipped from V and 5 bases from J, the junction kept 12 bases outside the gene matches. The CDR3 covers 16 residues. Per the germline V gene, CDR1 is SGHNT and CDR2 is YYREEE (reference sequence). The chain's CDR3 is CASSPDIGQGRETQYF. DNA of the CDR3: TGTGCCAGCAGCCCGGACATAGGACAGGGGAGGGAGACCCAGTACTTC.

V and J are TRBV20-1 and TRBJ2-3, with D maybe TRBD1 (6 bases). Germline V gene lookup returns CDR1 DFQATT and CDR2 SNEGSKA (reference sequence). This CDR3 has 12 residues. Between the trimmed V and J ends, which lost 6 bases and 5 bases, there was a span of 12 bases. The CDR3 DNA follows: TGCAGTGCATACAGGGTAGGAGATACGCAGTATTTT. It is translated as CSAYRVGDTQYF.

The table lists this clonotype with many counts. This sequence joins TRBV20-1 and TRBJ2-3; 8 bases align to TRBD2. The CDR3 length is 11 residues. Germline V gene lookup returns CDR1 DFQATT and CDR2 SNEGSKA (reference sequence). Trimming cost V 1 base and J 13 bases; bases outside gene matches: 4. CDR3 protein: CSARGSGVEYF. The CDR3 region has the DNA TGCAGTGCTAGAGGTAGCGGGGTTGAGTATTTT.